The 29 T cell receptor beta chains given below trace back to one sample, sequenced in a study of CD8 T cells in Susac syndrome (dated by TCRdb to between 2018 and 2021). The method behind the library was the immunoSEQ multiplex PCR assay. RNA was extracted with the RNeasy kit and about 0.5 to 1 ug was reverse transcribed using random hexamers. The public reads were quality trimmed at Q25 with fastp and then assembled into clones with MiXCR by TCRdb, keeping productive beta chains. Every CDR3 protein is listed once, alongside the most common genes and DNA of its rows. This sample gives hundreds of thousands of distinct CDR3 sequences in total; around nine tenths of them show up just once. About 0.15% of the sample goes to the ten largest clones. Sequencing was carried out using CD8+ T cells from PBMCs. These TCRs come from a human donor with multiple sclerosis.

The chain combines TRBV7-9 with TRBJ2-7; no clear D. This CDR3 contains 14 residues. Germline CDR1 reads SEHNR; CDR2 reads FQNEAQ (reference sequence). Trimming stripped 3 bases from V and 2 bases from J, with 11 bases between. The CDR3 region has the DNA TGTGCCAGCAGCTTCCGGGTAGATCCCTACGAGCAGTACTTC. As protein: CASSFRVDPYEQYF.

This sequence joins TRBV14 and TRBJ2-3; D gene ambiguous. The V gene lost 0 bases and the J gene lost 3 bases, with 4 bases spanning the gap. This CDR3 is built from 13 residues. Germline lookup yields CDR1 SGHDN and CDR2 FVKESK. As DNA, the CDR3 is TGTGCCAGCAGCCAAGAATGGACAGATACGCAGTATTTT. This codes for CASSQEWTDTQYF.

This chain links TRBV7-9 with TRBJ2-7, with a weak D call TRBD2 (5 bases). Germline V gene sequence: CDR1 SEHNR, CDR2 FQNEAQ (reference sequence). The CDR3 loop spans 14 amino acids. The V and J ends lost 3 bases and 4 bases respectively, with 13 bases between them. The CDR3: CASSFTRELYEQYF. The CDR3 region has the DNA TGTGCCAGCAGCTTCACGAGGGAACTATACGAGCAGTACTTC.

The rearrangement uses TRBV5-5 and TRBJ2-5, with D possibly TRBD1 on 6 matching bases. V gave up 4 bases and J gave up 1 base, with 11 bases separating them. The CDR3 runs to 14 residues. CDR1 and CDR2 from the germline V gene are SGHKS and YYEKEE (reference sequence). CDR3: CASSQRTVQETQYF. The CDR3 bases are TGTGCCAGCAGCCAGCGGACAGTCCAAGAGACCCAGTACTTC.

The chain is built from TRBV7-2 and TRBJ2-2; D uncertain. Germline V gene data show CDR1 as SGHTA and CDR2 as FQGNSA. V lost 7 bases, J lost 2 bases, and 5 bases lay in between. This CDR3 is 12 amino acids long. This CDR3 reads CASNFNTGELFF. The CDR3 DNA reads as TGTGCCAGCAACTTTAACACCGGGGAGCTGTTTTTT. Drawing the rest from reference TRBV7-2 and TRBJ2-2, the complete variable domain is GAGVSQSPSNKVTEKGKDVELRCDPISGHTALYWYRQSLGQGLEFLIYFQGNSAPDKSGLPSDRFSAERTGGSVSTLTIQRTQQEDSAVYLCASNFNTGELFFGEGSRLTVL.

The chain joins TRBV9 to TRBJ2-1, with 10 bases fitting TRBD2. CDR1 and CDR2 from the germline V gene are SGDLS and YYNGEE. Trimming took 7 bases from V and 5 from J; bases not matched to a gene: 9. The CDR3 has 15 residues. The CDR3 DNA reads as TGTGCCAGCGGTCCTACTAGCGGGATTAACAATGAGCAGTTCTTC. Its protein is CASGPTSGINNEQFF. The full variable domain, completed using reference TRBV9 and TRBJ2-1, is DSGVTQTPKHLITATGQRVTLRCSPRSGDLSVYWYQQSLDQGLQFLIQYYNGEERAKGNILERFSAQQFPDLHSELNLSSLELGDSALYFCASGPTSGINNEQFFGPGTRLTVL.

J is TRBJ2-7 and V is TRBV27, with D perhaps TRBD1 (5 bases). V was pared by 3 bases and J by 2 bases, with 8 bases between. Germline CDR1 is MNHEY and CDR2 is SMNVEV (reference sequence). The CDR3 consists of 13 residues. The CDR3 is CASSLKGPYEQYF. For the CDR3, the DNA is TGTGCCAGCAGTTTGAAGGGGCCCTACGAGCAGTACTTC.

The CDR3 DNA sequence: TGTGCCAGCAGCTGGGGGAGTGAAGCTTTCTTT. Residues: CASSWGSEAFF. The chain is built from TRBV7-9 and TRBJ1-1; D is perhaps TRBD1 (5 bases). Germline CDR1 reads SEHNR; CDR2 reads FQNEAQ (reference sequence). Trimming pared 4 bases from V and 7 bases from J, leaving 7 bases between. There are 11 residues in the CDR3.

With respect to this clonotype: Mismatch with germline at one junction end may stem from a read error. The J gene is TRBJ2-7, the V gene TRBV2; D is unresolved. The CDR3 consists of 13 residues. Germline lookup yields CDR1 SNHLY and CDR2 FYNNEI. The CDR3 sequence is CASSEGFSPLSNF. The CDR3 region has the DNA TGTGCCAGCAGTGAAGGTTTTAGCCCTCTCTCGAACTTC.

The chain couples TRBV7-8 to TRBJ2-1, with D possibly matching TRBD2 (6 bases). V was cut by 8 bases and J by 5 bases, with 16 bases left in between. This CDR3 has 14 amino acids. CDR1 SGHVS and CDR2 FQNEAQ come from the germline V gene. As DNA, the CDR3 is TGTGCCAGCGCCGGGCGGGAAACGGACAATGAGCAGTTCTTC. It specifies CASAGRETDNEQFF.

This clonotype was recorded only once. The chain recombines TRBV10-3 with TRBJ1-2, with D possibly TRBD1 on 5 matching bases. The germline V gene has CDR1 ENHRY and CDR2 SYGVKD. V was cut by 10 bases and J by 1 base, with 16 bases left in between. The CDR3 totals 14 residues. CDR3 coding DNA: TGTGCCACGCTACGGGTGGGACTTAACTATGGCTACACCTTC. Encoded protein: CATLRVGLNYGYTF.

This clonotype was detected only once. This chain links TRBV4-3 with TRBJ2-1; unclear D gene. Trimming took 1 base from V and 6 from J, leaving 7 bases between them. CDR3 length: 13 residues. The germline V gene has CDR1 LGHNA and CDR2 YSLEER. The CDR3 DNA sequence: TGCGCCAGCAGCCAAGGCCTAGTCAATGAGCAGTTCTTC. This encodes CASSQGLVNEQFF.

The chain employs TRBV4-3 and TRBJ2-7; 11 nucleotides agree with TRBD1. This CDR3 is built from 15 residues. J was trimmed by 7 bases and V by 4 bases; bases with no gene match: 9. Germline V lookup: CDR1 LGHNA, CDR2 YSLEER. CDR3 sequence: CASSPGQGVNLEQYF. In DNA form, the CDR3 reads TGCGCCAGCAGCCCGGGACAGGGGGTAAATTTAGAGCAGTACTTC.

The CDR3 spells CASSLIGRGDTQYF. The CDR3 DNA sequence: TGTGCCAGCAGCCTAATCGGCAGGGGAGATACGCAGTATTTT. The rearrangement uses TRBV5-8 and TRBJ2-3; perhaps TRBD1 as D (6 bases). Germline CDR1 SGHTS, CDR2 YDEGEE. CDR3 length equals 14 residues. V was trimmed by 4 bases and J by 5 bases, leaving 14 bases between them.

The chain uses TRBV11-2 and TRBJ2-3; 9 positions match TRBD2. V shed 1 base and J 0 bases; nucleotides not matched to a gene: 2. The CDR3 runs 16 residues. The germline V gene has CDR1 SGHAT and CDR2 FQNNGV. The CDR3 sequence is CASSLAAGGSTDTQYF. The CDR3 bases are TGTGCCAGCAGCTTAGCGGCGGGGGGGAGCACAGATACGCAGTATTTT. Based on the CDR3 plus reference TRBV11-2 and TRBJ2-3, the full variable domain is EAGVAQSPRYKIIEKRQSVAFWCNPISGHATLYWYQQILGQGPKLLIQFQNNGVVDDSQLPKDRFSAERLKGVDSTLKIQPAKLEDSAVYLCASSLAAGGSTDTQYFGPGTRLTVL.

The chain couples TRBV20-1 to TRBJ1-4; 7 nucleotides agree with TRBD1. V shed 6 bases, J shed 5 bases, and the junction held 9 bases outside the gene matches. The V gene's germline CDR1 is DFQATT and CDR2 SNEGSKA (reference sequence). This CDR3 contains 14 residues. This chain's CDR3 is CSAPRGTENEKLFF. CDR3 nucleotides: TGCAGTGCCCCTCGAGGGACAGAGAATGAAAAACTGTTTTTT.

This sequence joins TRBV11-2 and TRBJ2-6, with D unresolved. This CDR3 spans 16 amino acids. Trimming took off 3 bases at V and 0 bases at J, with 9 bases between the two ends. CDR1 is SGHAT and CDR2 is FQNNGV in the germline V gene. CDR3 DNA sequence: TGTGCCAGCAGCTTCGGTAGGGTCTCTGGGGCCAACGTCCTGACTTTC. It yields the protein CASSFGRVSGANVLTF. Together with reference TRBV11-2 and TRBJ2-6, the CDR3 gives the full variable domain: EAGVAQSPRYKIIEKRQSVAFWCNPISGHATLYWYQQILGQGPKLLIQFQNNGVVDDSQLPKDRFSAERLKGVDSTLKIQPAKLEDSAVYLCASSFGRVSGANVLTFGAGSRLTVL.

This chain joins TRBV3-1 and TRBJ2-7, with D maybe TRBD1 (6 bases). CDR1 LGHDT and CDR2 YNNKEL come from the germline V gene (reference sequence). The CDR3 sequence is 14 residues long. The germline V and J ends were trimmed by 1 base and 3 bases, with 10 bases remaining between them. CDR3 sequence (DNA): TGTGCCAGCAGCCAAGTCCGCAGGGGCTACGAGCAGTACTTC. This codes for CASSQVRRGYEQYF.

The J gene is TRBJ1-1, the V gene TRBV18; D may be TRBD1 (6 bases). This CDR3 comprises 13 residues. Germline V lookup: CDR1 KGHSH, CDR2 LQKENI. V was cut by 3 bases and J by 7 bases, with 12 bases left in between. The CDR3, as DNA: TGTGCCAGCTCACCCATCAGGGGCGGTGAAGCTTTCTTT. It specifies CASSPIRGGEAFF.

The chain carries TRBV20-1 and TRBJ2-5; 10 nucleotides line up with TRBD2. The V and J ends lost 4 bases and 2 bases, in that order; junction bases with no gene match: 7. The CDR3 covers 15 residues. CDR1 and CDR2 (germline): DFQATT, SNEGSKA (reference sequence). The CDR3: CSAKGLAELQETQYF. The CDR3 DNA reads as TGCAGTGCTAAAGGACTAGCGGAACTACAAGAGACCCAGTACTTC.

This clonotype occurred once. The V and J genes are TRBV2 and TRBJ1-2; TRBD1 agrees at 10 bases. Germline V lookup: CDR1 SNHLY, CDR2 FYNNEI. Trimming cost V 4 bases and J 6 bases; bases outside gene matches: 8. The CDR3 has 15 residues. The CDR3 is CASSAGTGVFDGYTF. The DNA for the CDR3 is TGTGCCAGCAGTGCCGGGACAGGGGTCTTTGATGGCTACACCTTC. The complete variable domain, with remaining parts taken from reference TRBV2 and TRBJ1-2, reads EPEVTQTPSHQVTQMGQEVILRCVPISNHLYFYWYRQILGQKVEFLVSFYNNEISEKSEIFDDQFSVERPDGSNFTLKIRSTKLEDSAMYFCASSAGTGVFDGYTFGSGTRLTVV.

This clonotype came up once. The CDR3 reads CASTEGGSEDYEQYF. The CDR3 coding sequence is TGTGCCAGCACCGAGGGAGGTAGTGAGGACTACGAGCAGTACTTC. The chain couples TRBV2 to TRBJ2-7, with D possibly being TRBD2 (6 bases). Germline CDR1 is SNHLY and CDR2 is FYNNEI. The V and J ends lost 7 bases and 3 bases respectively, with 19 bases between them. The CDR3 has 15 amino acids.

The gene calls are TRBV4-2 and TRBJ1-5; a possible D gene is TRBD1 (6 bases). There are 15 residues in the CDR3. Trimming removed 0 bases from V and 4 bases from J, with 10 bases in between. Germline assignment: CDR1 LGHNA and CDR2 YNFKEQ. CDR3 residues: CASSQDLGANQPQHF. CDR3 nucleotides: TGTGCCAGCAGCCAAGATTTGGGGGCTAATCAGCCCCAGCATTTT.

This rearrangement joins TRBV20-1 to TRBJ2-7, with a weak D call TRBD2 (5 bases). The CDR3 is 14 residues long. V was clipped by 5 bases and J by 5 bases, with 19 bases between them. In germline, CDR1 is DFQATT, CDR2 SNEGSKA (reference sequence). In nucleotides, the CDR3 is TGCAGTGCTCTCCCCCCCCGGGCGGAGGACGAGCAGTACTTC. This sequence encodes CSALPPRAEDEQYF.

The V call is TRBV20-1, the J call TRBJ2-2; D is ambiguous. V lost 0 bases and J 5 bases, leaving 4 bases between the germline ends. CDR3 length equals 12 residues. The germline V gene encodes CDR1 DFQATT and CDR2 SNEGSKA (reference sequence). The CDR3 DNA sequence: TGCAGTGCTAGAGATGGGACCGGGGAGCTGTTTTTT. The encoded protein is CSARDGTGELFF.

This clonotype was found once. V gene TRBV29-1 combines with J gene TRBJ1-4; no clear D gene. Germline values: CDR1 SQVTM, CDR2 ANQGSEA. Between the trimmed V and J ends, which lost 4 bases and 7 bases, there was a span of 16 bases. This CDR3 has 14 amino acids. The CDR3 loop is CSVVSAVEGEKLFF. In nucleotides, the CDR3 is TGCAGCGTTGTTAGTGCCGTGGAGGGTGAAAAACTGTTTTTT.

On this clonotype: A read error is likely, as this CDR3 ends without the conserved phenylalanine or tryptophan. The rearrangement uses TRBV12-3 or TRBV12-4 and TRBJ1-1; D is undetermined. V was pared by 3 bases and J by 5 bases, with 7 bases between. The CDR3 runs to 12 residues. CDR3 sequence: CASSLMSTEAFI. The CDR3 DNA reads TGTGCCAGCAGTTTGATGTCTACTGAAGCTTTCATT.

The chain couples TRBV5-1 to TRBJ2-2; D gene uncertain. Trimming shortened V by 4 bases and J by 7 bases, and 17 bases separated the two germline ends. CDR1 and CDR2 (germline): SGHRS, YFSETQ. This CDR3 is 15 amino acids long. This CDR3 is CASSPGGSQGGELFF. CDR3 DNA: TGCGCCAGCAGCCCCGGTGGTAGCCAAGGCGGGGAGCTGTTTTTT. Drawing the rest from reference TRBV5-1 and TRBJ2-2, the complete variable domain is KAGVTQTPRYLIKTRGQQVTLSCSPISGHRSVSWYQQTPGQGLQFLFEYFSETQRNKGNFPGRFSGRQFSNSRSEMNVSTLELGDSALYLCASSPGGSQGGELFFGEGSRLTVL.

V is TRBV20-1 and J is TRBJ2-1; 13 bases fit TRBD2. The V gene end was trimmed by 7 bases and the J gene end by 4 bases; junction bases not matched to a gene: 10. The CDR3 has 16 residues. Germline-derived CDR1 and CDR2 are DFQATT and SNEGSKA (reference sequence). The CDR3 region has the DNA TGCAGTGGGACACTAGCGGGGGGGTTGAATTACAATGAGCAGTTCTTC. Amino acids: CSGTLAGGLNYNEQFF.